Given below is one TCR beta chain in context. Its antigen is unidentified. Germline V gene data show CDR1 as SGHDN and CDR2 as FVKESK. There are 14 residues in the CDR3. V lost 4 bases and J lost 5; bases outside the gene matches: 6. Data came from immunoSEQ multiplex PCR; TCRdb stores just in-frame clones and leaves some out. This sample yields 200,000 or so clones, of which around 94% are seen a single time; less than 11% belongs to the top ten. The data are from a study of T cell responses to AZD1222 COVID-19 vaccine. Looking at the study overall: Combined were second doses at about 4 or about 12 weeks.

Study results and caveats: Spike-specific TCR breadth and depth rose after two AZD1222 doses.

The receptor was derived from an adult in good health. Sequenced here: peripheral blood, sampled on day 0 of AZD1222 vaccination. The chain uses TRBV14 and TRBJ1-2, with 8 positions matching TRBD1. The CDR3 region has the DNA TGTGCCAGCAGCCCCGACAGGGGCCGGTATGGCTACACCTTC. Encoded protein: CASSPDRGRYGYTF.